Listed below are T cell receptor beta chains from one sample, sequenced in a study of identical twins. MiXCR, run by TCRdb on the 5' RACE reads, gives a single entry per CDR3 protein. The table has about 250,000 distinct CDR3 sequences, over 11% seen once. Sequences were obtained from memory (CD45RO+) T cells sorted from blood. Receptors were obtained from a woman in her late teens or twenties in good health. Both conserved end residues are part of each CDR3. The D gene is left open where the match is weak. Only part of the rows carry a size: once, few, many, or a class if the clone is expanded.

size,D,J,V,length,DNA,CDR3
-,-,TRBJ2-1,TRBV7-6,16,TGTGCCAGCAGCAAGGAGGGGGGGAGCTCCTACAATGAGCAGTTCTTC,CASSKEGGSSYNEQFF
few,TRBD2,TRBJ2-1,TRBV10-3,15,TGTGCCATCAGTGATGGCGGGAGGTATTCGAATGAGCAGTTCTTC,CAISDGGRYSNEQFF
few,-,TRBJ2-3,TRBV28,15,TGTGCCAGCAGTTTTCCCCGTGGGACTGGAGATACGCAGTATTTT,CASSFPRGTGDTQYF
-,-,TRBJ2-3,TRBV7-2,16,TGTGCCAGCAGCTTAGAGTATGCGCGGGGCACAGATACGCAGTATTTT,CASSLEYARGTDTQYF
-,-,TRBJ1-2,TRBV12-3/TRBV12-4,19,TGTGCCAGCAGTTTTTGGGAGGGAGGCAGAAGTGATAATAACTATGGCTACACCTTC,CASSFWEGGRSDNNYGYTF
few,-,TRBJ2-7,TRBV20-1,15,TGCAGTGAGCCCGTGACTATTCTTTGGTCCCACGAGCAGTACTTC,CSEPVTILWSHEQYF
-,-,TRBJ2-2,TRBV3-1,15,TGTGCCAGCAGCCAAGGCAGACAGGTCGGGCGGGAGCTGTTTTTT,CASSQGRQVGRELFF
few,-,TRBJ1-1,TRBV20-1,13,TGCAGTGCTAGAGGGACGACTGGGACTGAAGCTTTCTTT,CSARGTTGTEAFF
-,TRBD2,TRBJ2-1,TRBV15,16,TGTGCCACCAGCAGAGGATTAGCGGGGCGCTACAATGAGCAGTTCTTC,CATSRGLAGRYNEQFF
few,TRBD1,TRBJ2-3,TRBV10-3,17,TGTGCCATCAGTGAGGGACCCGGGACAGCATTCACAGATACGCAGTATTTT,CAISEGPGTAFTDTQYF
few,TRBD1,TRBJ2-7,TRBV5-1,13,TGCGCCAGTGTTCGGGACAGTTCGGGGGAGCAGTACTTC,CASVRDSSGEQYF
few,-,TRBJ2-3,TRBV20-1,15,TGCAGTGCCCCGGCCCGTGACAGAAGCACAGATACGCAGTATTTT,CSAPARDRSTDTQYF
many,TRBD1,TRBJ1-5,TRBV16,13,TGTGCCAGCAGCCACGACAGGGAACAGCCCCAGCATTTT,CASSHDREQPQHF
many,-,TRBJ2-7,TRBV7-6,13,TGTGCCAGCAGCTTAGCTCGGGGGAGCGAGCAGTACTTC,CASSLARGSEQYF
few,-,TRBJ1-6,TRBV12-3/TRBV12-4,15,TGTGCCAGCAAAAGGGGTAGTTATTATAATTCACCCCTCCACTTT,CASKRGSYYNSPLHF
many,TRBD1,TRBJ1-2,TRBV6-1,16,TGTGCCAGCAGACGGAGTCGCGGACAGGGTTCTTATGGCTACACCTTC,CASRRSRGQGSYGYTF
-,TRBD2,TRBJ2-5,TRBV27,16,TGTGCCAGCAGTTTAAGTGCCGCCGGGAGGCGGGAGACCCAGTACTTC,CASSLSAAGRRETQYF
many,TRBD2,TRBJ2-3,TRBV20-1,14,TGCAGTGCTATAGCGGGGGGGCGTACAGATACGCAGTATTTT,CSAIAGGRTDTQYF
many,-,TRBJ2-5,TRBV29-1,14,TGCAGCGTTGAATCACCGGGACTCCGGGGGACCCAGTACTTC,CSVESPGLRGTQYF
-,TRBD1,TRBJ2-7,TRBV20-1,15,TGCAGTGCTACGGCGAGGGGACAGGGGGCGAACGAGCAGTACTTC,CSATARGQGANEQYF
-,TRBD1,TRBJ2-7,TRBV6-5,14,TGTGCCAGCAGTTATTGGGACAGGGGGTTCGAGCAGTACTTC,CASSYWDRGFEQYF
-,-,TRBJ2-7,TRBV30,11,TGTGCCCGGGGGCAGTCCTACGAGCAGTACTTC,CARGQSYEQYF
-,TRBD1,TRBJ2-6,TRBV20-1,18,TGCAGTGCTAGAGATCGGGACAGCCTTAACTCTGGGGCCAACGTCCTGACTTTC,CSARDRDSLNSGANVLTF
-,TRBD1,TRBJ2-1,TRBV6-2/TRBV6-3,14,TGTGCCAGCAGTTACGGGGGACAGGCCTATGAGCAGTTCTTC,CASSYGGQAYEQFF
-,TRBD2,TRBJ2-1,TRBV29-1,13,TGCAGCGTTGACCCGGGAGGGGGGAATGAGCAGTTCTTC,CSVDPGGGNEQFF
-,-,TRBJ1-1,TRBV29-1,12,TGCAGCTTCAAGGTGGCTAACACTGAAGCTTTCTTT,CSFKVANTEAFF
few,TRBD2,TRBJ2-3,TRBV10-1,15,TGCGCCAGCAGCGATACTAGCGGGAGAAGGGATACGCAGTATTTT,CASSDTSGRRDTQYF
-,TRBD2,TRBJ2-5,TRBV20-1,13,TGCAGTGCTACGGGACTAGCGGGAGAGACCCAGTACTTC,CSATGLAGETQYF